This T cell receptor beta chain emerged from a study of blood T cell repertoires in COVID-19. Data came from immunoSEQ multiplex PCR; TCRdb stores just in-frame clones and leaves some out. The table shows 59,000 or so clones, with roughly 93% occurring only once. The V gene's germline CDR1 is SNHLY and CDR2 FYNNEI. The V and J ends lost 6 bases and 4 bases, in that order; junction bases with no gene match: 7. This CDR3 comprises 15 residues. The V call is TRBV2, the J call TRBJ2-5, with 11 nucleotides matching TRBD2. This clonotype was sampled from a human donor in a cohort sampled during active COVID-19. Sequenced: peripheral blood. CDR3 region: CASSGTSGKGETQYF. CDR3 sequence (DNA): TGTGCCAGCAGCGGGACTAGCGGTAAGGGAGAGACCCAGTACTTC.